The rows below give T cell receptor beta chains drawn from one sample of a study of post-analysis software for immune sequencing data. Each CDR3 protein is one row after TCRdb ran MiXCR on the PCR reads. The sample includes hundreds of thousands of distinct CDR3 sequences, roughly 35% of them seen just once. The sample comprised blood. The receptors stem from a girl aged 5-17 years with multiple sclerosis. Both conserved end residues are part of each CDR3. The D gene is left open where the match is weak. The size of a clone is reported for some rows only, either as once, few or many, or as a class for expanded clones.

j_call v_call clone_size d_call cdr3_nt cdr3_aa
TRBJ2-7 TRBV5-1 . . TGCGCCAGCAGCTTGCAGGCTACGAGGCCCTACGAGCAGTACTTC CASSLQATRPYEQYF
TRBJ1-2 TRBV14 once . TGTGCCAGCAGCCAAGATAGGCCCCTGCAGGGAGGCTACACCTTC CASSQDRPLQGGYTF
TRBJ2-1 TRBV28 . . TGTGCCAGCATTGGGAGACTACCGCACAATGAGCAGTTCTTC CASIGRLPHNEQFF
TRBJ2-1 TRBV20-1 few TRBD2 TGCAGTGCTGCGGGGGGCTTAGGAAATGAGCAGTTCTTC CSAAGGLGNEQFF
TRBJ2-1 TRBV2 . TRBD2 TGTGCCAGCTGGGCGGGGGGGAGCGATGAGCAGTTCTTC CASWAGGSDEQFF
TRBJ2-5 TRBV5-1 . TRBD2 TGCGCCAGCAGTCCTACCGGGGAGGGACAAGAGACCCAGTACTTC CASSPTGEGQETQYF
TRBJ2-3 TRBV5-1 few TRBD1 TGCGCCAGCAGCTTGGCTGCCGGGACAGCTGCAGATACGCAGTATTTT CASSLAAGTAADTQYF
TRBJ2-3 TRBV5-1 . TRBD2 TGCGCCAGCAGCTTGGGTAATAGCGGGACAGATACGCAGTATTTT CASSLGNSGTDTQYF
TRBJ2-3 TRBV5-1 many . TGCGCCAGCAGCCCGCCACCTTCGGATACGCAGTATTTT CASSPPPSDTQYF
TRBJ1-5 TRBV12-3/TRBV12-4 few . TGTGCCAGCAGCCCTCCCGGGCCAGGCAATCAGCCCCAGCATTTT CASSPPGPGNQPQHF
TRBJ2-5 TRBV7-8 . TRBD1 TGTGCCAGCAGCTTATCACAGGGGGGTGGCCAAGAGACCCAGTACTTC CASSLSQGGGQETQYF
TRBJ1-1 TRBV12-3/TRBV12-4 . . TGTGCCAGCAGTCACCCCACACTCAAGAACACTGAAGCTTTCTTT CASSHPTLKNTEAFF
TRBJ2-1 TRBV7-9 . TRBD1 TGTGCCAGCAGGTCTCCCCCGGGACAGGGTAACAATGAGCAGTTCTTC CASRSPPGQGNNEQFF
TRBJ2-1 TRBV6-1 . . TGTGCCTACACAACCGGGATGGAGTCCTACAATGAGCAGTTCTTC CAYTTGMESYNEQFF
TRBJ2-1 TRBV12-3/TRBV12-4 . TRBD1 TGTGCCAGCAGGCTGACAGGGAGCAATGAGCAGTTCTTC CASRLTGSNEQFF
TRBJ2-2 TRBV7-2 . . TGTGCCAGCAGCCTAGTCAACCTCGGGGAGCTGTTTTTT CASSLVNLGELFF
TRBJ1-6 TRBV28 . . TGTGCCAGCAGTTATAATTCACCCCTCCACTTT CASSYNSPLHF
TRBJ1-1 TRBV20-1 few TRBD1 TGCAGTGCTGCAGGGGGTTCGGGCACTGAAGCTTTCTTT CSAAGGSGTEAFF
TRBJ2-3 TRBV7-2 . TRBD1 TGTGCCAGCAGCAACGACAGGGGTGCTAGCACAGATACGCAGTATTTT CASSNDRGASTDTQYF
TRBJ2-1 TRBV7-3 few TRBD2 TGTGCCAGCAGCTTAACTCTAGCGGGGGGGCCTAATGAGCAGTTCTTC CASSLTLAGGPNEQFF
TRBJ2-5 TRBV10-3 few TRBD1 TGTGCCATCAAAGGGGGCCACTTCCAAGAGACCCAGTACTTC CAIKGGHFQETQYF
TRBJ2-2 TRBV6-6 . . TGTGCCAGCAGTGCCCATATGGGGACCGGGGAGCTGTTTTTT CASSAHMGTGELFF
TRBJ1-2 TRBV11-2 . . TGTGCCAGCAGCTTAGACCGTCATGGCTACACCTTC CASSLDRHGYTF
TRBJ1-1 TRBV12-3/TRBV12-4 . . TGTGCCAGCAGTTTTGGGGGAATCGGGAACACTGAAGCTTTCTTT CASSFGGIGNTEAFF
TRBJ1-1 TRBV29-1 . . TGCAGCGTTGAAGGAAAGGGAATGTTTAACATGAACACTGAAGCTTTCTTT CSVEGKGMFNMNTEAFF
TRBJ2-7 TRBV7-2 few TRBD1 TGTGCCAGCAGCGACACAGGGGTCGAGCAGTACTTC CASSDTGVEQYF
TRBJ2-7 TRBV29-1 . TRBD1 TGCAGCGTTGCCCCCCGGGACAGTAACTCCTACGAGCAGTACTTC CSVAPRDSNSYEQYF
TRBJ2-3 TRBV4-1 . . TGCGCCAGCAGCCAACTCGGCGGGATCACAGATACGCAGTATTTT CASSQLGGITDTQYF
TRBJ2-7 TRBV20-1 . . TGCAGTGCTAGAGCTCGGACAGACCCCTACGAGCAGTACTTC CSARARTDPYEQYF
TRBJ2-2 TRBV20-1 . . TGCAGTGCAAAAGGGCGTTCGAACACCGGGGAGCTGTTTTTT CSAKGRSNTGELFF
TRBJ2-3 TRBV11-2 once TRBD2 TGTGCCAGCAGCTTAGAAGCGGGGGGCCCGTGGGATACGCAGTATTTT CASSLEAGGPWDTQYF
TRBJ1-2 TRBV4-2 . . TGTGCCAGCAGCCACCTAGACGGACGGGATTATAGCTACACCTTC CASSHLDGRDYSYTF
TRBJ2-3 TRBV24-1 . TRBD1 TGTGCCACCGCAGGGGGTACCACAGATACGCAGTATTTT CATAGGTTDTQYF
TRBJ1-2 TRBV5-1 . TRBD1 TGCGCCAGCAGCCGTTGGGACAGGGACTATGGCTACACCTTC CASSRWDRDYGYTF
TRBJ1-5 TRBV20-1 few . TGCAGTGCGGGTAACCCGGCGAGACAGGGCAATCAGCCCCAGCATTTT CSAGNPARQGNQPQHF
TRBJ2-5 TRBV4-1 . . TGCGCCAGCAGCGGGGGATCCGGGGGGCAGGAGACCCAGTACTTC CASSGGSGGQETQYF
TRBJ1-4 TRBV4-2 once . TGTGCCAGCAGTGGGGGGGACACTGATAATGAAAAACCGTTTTTT CASSGGDTDNEKPFF
TRBJ2-1 TRBV12-3/TRBV12-4 few TRBD1 TGTGCCAGCATCCCACCTCAGGGGGTGGGCAATGAGCAGTTCTTC CASIPPQGVGNEQFF
TRBJ2-2 TRBV6-5 once . TGTGCCAGCAGTTACTCCAAGGGGAAGACCGGGGAGCTGTTTTTT CASSYSKGKTGELFF
TRBJ1-2 TRBV29-1 . . TGCAGCGTCCTCACGGGTGGCTACACCTTC CSVLTGGYTF
TRBJ2-5 TRBV10-2 many . TGCGCCAGCAGTGACGGGGTTAACCAAGAGACCCAGTACTTC CASSDGVNQETQYF
TRBJ1-2 TRBV6-5 . . TGTGCCAGCGCCCCCTGGGACTTTGCGAACTATGGCTACACCTTC CASAPWDFANYGYTF
TRBJ2-2 TRBV5-1 . . TGCGCCAGCAGCGAGTGGGACGGAACGAACACCGGGGAGCTGTTTTTT CASSEWDGTNTGELFF
TRBJ1-5 TRBV20-1 . . TGCAGTGCTAGAGGTATCGGGGGAGGTAGTCAGCCCCAGCATTTT CSARGIGGGSQPQHF
TRBJ1-4 TRBV20-1 . . TGCAGTGCTAGAGAAGGGAATGAAGAACTGTTTTTT CSAREGNEELFF
TRBJ1-1 TRBV28 few . TGTGCCAGCAGTTTCGGGGGGCGCGACACTGAAGCTTTCTTT CASSFGGRDTEAFF
TRBJ2-3 TRBV15 few . TGTGCCACCAGCAGAGATAGCGGTTTGACTGGCCCGGCGCAGTATTTT CATSRDSGLTGPAQYF
TRBJ2-5 TRBV7-2 . . TGTGCCAGCAGGGAGGGGGGCCGAGAGACCCAGTACTTC CASREGGRETQYF
TRBJ2-1 TRBV5-1 . . TGCGCCAGCAGCTATTACTTACTAGGATCTTCCTACAATGAGCAGTTCTTC CASSYYLLGSSYNEQFF
TRBJ2-4 TRBV2 . . TGTGCCAGCAGTGGAGACCAATTAGCCAAAAACATTCAGTACTTC CASSGDQLAKNIQYF
TRBJ1-1 TRBV7-2 few TRBD1 TGTGCCAGCAGCTCAAGACAGGGGACGAACACTGAAGCTTTCTTT CASSSRQGTNTEAFF
TRBJ1-1 TRBV25-1 . . TGTGCCAGCAGTTCGGGGGCCCGAAAAGAAGCTTTCTTT CASSSGARKEAFF
TRBJ2-3 TRBV12-3/TRBV12-4 . . TGTGCCAGCAGTGCCTCGCGGGGGACAGCAGATACGCAGTATTTT CASSASRGTADTQYF